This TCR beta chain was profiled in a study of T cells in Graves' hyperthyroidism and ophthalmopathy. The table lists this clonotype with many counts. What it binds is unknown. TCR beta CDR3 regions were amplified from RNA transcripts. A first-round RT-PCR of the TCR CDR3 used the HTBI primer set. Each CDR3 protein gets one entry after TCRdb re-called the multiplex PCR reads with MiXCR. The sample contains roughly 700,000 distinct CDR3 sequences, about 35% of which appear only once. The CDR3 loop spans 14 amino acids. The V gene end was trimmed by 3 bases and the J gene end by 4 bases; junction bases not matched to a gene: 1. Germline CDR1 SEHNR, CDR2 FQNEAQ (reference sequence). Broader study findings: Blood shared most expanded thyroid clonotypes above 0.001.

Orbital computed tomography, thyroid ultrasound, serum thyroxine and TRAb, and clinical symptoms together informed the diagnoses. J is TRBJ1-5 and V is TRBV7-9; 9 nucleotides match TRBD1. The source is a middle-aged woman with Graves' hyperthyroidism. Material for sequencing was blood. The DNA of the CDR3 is TGTGCCAGCAGCTTCGGGACAGGGAATCAGCCCCAGCATTTT. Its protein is CASSFGTGNQPQHF.